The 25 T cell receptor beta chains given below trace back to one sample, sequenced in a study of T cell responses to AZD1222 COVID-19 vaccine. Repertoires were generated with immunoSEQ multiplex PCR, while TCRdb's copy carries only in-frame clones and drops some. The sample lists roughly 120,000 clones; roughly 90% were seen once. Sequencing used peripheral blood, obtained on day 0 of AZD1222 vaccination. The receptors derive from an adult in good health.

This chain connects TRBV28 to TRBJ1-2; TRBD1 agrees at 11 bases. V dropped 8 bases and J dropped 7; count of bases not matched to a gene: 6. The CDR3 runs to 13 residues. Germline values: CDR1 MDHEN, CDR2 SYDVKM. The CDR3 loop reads CASRTGGISGYTF. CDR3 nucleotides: TGTGCCAGCCGGACAGGGGGCATAAGTGGCTACACCTTC.

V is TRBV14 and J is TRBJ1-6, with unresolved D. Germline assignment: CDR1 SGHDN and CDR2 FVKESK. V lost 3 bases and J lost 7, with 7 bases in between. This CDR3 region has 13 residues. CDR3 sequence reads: CASSQAFNSPLHF. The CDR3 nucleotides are TGTGCCAGCAGCCAGGCTTTCAATTCACCCCTCCACTTT.

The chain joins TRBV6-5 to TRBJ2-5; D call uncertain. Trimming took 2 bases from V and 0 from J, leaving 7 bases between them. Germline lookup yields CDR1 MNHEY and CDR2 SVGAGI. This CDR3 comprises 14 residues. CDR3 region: CASSYRADQETQYF. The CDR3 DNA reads TGTGCCAGCAGTTACCGGGCAGACCAAGAGACCCAGTACTTC.

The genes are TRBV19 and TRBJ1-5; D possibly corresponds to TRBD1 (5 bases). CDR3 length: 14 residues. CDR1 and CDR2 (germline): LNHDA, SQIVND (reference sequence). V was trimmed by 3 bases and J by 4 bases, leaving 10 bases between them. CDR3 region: CASSIQGYNQPQHF. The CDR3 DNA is TGTGCCAGTAGTATCCAGGGTTATAATCAGCCCCAGCATTTT.

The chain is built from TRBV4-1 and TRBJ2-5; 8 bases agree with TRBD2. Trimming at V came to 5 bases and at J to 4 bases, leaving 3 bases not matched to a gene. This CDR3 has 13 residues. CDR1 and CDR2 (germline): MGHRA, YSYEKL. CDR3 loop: CASSLAGRETQYF. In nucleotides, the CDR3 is TGCGCCAGCAGCTTAGCGGGGAGAGAGACCCAGTACTTC.

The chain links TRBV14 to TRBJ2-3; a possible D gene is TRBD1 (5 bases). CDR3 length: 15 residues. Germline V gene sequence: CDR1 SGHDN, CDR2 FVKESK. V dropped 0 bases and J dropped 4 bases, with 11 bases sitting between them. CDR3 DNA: TGTGCCAGCAGCCAAGATCTCCAGGGCGCAGATACGCAGTATTTT. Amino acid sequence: CASSQDLQGADTQYF. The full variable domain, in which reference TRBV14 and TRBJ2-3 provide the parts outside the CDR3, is EAGVTQFPSHSVIEKGQTVTLRCDPISGHDNLYWYRRVMGKEIKFLLHFVKESKQDESGMPNNRFLAERTGGTYSTLKVQPAELEDSGVYFCASSQDLQGADTQYFGPGTRLTVL.

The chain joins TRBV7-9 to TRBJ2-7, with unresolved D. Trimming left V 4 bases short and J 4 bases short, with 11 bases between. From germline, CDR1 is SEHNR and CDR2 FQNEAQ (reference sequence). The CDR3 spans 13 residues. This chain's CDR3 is CASSYGLSYEQYF. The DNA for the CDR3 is TGTGCCAGCAGCTACGGGCTTTCTTACGAGCAGTACTTC.

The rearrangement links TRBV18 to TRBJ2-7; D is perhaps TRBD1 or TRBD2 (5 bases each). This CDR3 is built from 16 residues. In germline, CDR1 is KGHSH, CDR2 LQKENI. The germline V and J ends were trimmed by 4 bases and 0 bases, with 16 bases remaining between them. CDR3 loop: CASSRYGTESSYEQYF. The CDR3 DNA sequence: TGTGCCAGCTCACGATACGGGACGGAGAGCTCCTACGAGCAGTACTTC.

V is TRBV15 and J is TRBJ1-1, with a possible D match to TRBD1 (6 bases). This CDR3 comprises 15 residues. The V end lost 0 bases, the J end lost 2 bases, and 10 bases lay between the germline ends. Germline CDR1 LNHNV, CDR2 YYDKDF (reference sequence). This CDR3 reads CATSRDRGANTEAFF. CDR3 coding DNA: TGTGCCACCAGCAGAGACAGGGGCGCTAACACTGAAGCTTTCTTT. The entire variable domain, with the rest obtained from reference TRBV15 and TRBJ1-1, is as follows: DAMVIQNPRYQVTQFGKPVTLSCSQTLNHNVMYWYQQKSSQAPKLLFHYYDKDFNNEADTPDNFQSRRPNTSFCFLDIRSPGLGDTAMYLCATSRDRGANTEAFFGQGTRLTVV.

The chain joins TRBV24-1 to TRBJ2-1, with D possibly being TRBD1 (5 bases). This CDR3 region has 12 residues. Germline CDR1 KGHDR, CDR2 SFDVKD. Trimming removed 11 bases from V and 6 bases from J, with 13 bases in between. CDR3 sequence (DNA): TGTGCCATTTCACTCCAGGGCAATGAGCAGTTCTTC. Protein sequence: CAISLQGNEQFF.

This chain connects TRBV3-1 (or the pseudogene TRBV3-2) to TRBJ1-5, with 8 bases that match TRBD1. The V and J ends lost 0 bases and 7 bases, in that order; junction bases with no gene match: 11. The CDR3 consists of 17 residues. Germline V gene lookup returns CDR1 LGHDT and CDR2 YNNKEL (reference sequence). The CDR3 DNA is TGTGCCAGCAGCCAAGATAAGGCAGGGGGCGGAAGACAGCCCCAGCATTTT. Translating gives CASSQDKAGGGRQPQHF.

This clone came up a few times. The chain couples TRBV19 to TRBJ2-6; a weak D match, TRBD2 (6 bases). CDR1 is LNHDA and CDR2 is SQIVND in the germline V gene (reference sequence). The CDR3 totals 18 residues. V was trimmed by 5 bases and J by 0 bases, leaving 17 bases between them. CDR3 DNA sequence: TGTGCCAGTAGTTCCCAAGCGGGTTCGAGCTCTGGGGCCAACGTCCTGACTTTC. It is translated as CASSSQAGSSSGANVLTF.

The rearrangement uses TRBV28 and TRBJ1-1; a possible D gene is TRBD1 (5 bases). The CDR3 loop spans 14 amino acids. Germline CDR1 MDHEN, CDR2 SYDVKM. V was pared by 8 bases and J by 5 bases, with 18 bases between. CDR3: CASQPGGSGTEAFF. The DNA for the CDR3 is TGTGCCAGCCAACCTGGGGGATCGGGTACTGAAGCTTTCTTT.

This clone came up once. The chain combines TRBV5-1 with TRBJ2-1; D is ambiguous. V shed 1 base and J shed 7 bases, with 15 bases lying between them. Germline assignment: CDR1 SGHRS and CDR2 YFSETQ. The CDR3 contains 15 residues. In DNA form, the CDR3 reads TGCGCCAGCAGCTTGTCGCTAACATTGAGGAATGAGCAGTTCTTC. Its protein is CASSLSLTLRNEQFF.

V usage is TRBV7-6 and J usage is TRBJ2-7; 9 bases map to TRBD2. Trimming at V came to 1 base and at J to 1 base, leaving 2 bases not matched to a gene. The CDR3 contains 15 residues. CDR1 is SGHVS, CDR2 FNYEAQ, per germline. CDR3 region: CASSLGSGGSYEQYF. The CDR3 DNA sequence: TGTGCCAGCAGCTTAGGCAGCGGGGGGTCCTACGAGCAGTACTTC.

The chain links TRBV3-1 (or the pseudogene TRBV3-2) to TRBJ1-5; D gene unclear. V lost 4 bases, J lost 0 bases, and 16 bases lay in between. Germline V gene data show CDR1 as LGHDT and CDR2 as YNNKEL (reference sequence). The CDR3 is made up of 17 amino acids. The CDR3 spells CASSPRSRENSNQPQHF. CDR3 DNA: TGTGCCAGCAGCCCCCGTTCGAGGGAAAATAGCAATCAGCCCCAGCATTTT.

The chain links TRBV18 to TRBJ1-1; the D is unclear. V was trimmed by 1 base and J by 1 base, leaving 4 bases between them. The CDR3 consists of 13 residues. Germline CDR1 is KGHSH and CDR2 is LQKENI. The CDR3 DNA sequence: TGTGCCAGCTCACCACAGGAGAACACTGAAGCTTTCTTT. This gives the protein CASSPQENTEAFF.

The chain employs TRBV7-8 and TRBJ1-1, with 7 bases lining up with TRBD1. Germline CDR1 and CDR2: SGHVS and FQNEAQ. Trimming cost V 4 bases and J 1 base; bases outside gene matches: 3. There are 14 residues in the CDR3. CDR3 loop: CASSSTGQNTEAFF. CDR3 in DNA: TGTGCCAGCAGCTCGACAGGGCAGAACACTGAAGCTTTCTTT. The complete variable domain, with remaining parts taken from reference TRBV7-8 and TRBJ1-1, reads GAGVSQSPRYKVAKRGQDVALRCDPISGHVSLFWYQQALGQGPEFLTYFQNEAQLDKSGLPSDRFFAERPEGSVSTLKIQRTQQEDSAVYLCASSSTGQNTEAFFGQGTRLTVV.

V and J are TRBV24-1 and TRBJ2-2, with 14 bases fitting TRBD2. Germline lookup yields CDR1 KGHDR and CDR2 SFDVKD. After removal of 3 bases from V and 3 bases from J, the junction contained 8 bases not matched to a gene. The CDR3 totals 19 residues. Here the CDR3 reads CATSDHPGLAGDYTGELFF. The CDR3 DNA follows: TGTGCCACCAGTGATCATCCGGGACTAGCGGGAGACTACACCGGGGAGCTGTTTTTT.

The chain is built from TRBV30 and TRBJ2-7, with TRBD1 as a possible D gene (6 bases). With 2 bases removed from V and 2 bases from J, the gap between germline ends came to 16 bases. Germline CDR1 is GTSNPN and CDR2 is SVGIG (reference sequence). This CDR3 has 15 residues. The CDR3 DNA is TGTGCCTGGAGTAACAGGGTCAGCCAACCCTACGAGCAGTACTTC. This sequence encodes CAWSNRVSQPYEQYF.

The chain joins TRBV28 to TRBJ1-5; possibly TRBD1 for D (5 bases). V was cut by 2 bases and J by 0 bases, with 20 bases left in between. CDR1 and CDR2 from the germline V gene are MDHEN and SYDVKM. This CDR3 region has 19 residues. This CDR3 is CASSLTGRGGDYSNQPQHF. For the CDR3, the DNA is TGTGCCAGCAGTTTAACAGGAAGGGGAGGGGATTATAGCAATCAGCCCCAGCATTTT.

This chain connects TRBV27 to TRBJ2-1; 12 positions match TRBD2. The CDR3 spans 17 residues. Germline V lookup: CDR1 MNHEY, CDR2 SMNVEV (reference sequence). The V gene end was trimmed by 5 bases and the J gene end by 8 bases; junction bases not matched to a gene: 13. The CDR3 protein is CASSPYGLAGLFHEQFF. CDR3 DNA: TGTGCCAGCAGTCCCTACGGACTAGCGGGACTTTTCCATGAGCAGTTCTTC.

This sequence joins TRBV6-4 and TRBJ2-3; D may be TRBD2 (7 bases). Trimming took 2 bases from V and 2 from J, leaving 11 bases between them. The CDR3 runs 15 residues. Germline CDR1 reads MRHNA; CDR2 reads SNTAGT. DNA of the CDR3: TGTGCCAGCAGTGACGGGGGGGCACACACAGATACGCAGTATTTT. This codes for CASSDGGAHTDTQYF.

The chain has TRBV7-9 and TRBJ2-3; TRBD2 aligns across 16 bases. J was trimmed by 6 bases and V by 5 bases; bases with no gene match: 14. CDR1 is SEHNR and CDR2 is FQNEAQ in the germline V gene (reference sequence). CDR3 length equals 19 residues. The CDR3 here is CASSPGLGLAGGPGDTQYF. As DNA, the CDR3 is TGTGCCAGCAGCCCGGGACTGGGACTAGCGGGGGGGCCCGGTGATACGCAGTATTTT. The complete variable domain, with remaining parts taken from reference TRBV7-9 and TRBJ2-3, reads DTGVSQNPRHKITKRGQNVTFRCDPISEHNRLYWYRQTLGQGPEFLTYFQNEAQLEKSRLLSDRFSAERPKGSFSTLEIQRTEQGDSAMYLCASSPGLGLAGGPGDTQYFGPGTRLTVL.

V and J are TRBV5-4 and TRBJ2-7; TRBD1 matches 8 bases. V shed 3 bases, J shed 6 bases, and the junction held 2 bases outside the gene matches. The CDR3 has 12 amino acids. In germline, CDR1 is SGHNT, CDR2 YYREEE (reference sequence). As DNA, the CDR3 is TGTGCCAGCAGCTCGGGGACAGGCGAGCAGTACTTC. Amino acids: CASSSGTGEQYF.